This T cell receptor beta chain was sequenced for a study of PD-L1 blockade in urothelial cancer. Overall study context: There were a median of about 140,000 T cells in blood samples.

Sequenced by immunoSEQ multiplex PCR; TCRdb stores in-frame clones only, minus some. The table records tens of thousands of clones, more than 80% of them present only once. CDR1 and CDR2 from the germline V gene are SQVTM and ANQGSEA. V was clipped by 7 bases and J by 2 bases; unmatched bases: 5. There are 14 residues in the CDR3. Time point noted: peripheral blood 6 weeks after treatment start. The clonotype was recovered from a man in his 70s with urothelial cancer. J is TRBJ1-4 and V is TRBV29-1, with 9 nucleotides matching TRBD1. Sequenced here: PBMCs, sampled around atezolizumab (anti-PD-L1) treatment. CDR3 bases: TGCAGCGCCACAGGGGGCGAGACTAATGAAAAACTGTTTTTT. This encodes CSATGGETNEKLFF.